This T cell receptor (beta chain) appears in the sequencing data of a study of blood T cell repertoires in COVID-19. Study at large: COVID-19 samples collected from the United States, Italy and Spain covered acute and convalescent phases. PBMCs, B-cell-depleted T cells, or T cells were the source of the cDNA or gDNA that made up the material.

In the source study's methods: Reference gene primer amplification yielded estimated nucleated cell counts. Here immunoSEQ multiplex PCR was the method, and the copy in TCRdb shows in-frame clones only, minus some. The V and J calls and the clone size are those of that table, but D and trimming were determined from the DNA. Of about 120,000 clones detected, 75% to 90% appear once; the ten largest clones hold 25% to 30%. The germline V gene encodes CDR1 MDHEN and CDR2 SYDVKM. Trimming took 8 bases from V and 5 from J, leaving 10 bases between them. This CDR3 contains 11 residues. The clonotype was recovered from a man between 70 and 80 years old with active or convalescent COVID-19. The chain recombines TRBV28 with TRBJ2-7, with a possible D match to TRBD1 (6 bases). The specimen was peripheral blood. CDR3 amino acids: CASVGAHEQYF. The CDR3 region has the DNA TGTGCCAGCGTGGGGGCCCACGAGCAGTACTTC.